A selection of T cell receptor beta chains follows, all from one sample in a study of shared clonotypes between healthy human individuals. Generated by immunoSEQ multiplex PCR, the TCRdb table keeps only in-frame clones and is missing some. This table has about 1.1 million clones, 70% to 85% appearing once. Sequenced input: memory CD4+ T cells from PBMCs. The receptors come from a man between 18 and 35 years old in good health. Some clones in this sample may be carry-over from other donors' samples. Both conserved end residues are part of each CDR3. A D gene is named only where the DNA matches it firmly. Clone size is stated in some rows and not others, as once, few, many or a class when expanded.

TRBV29-1	TRBD2	TRBJ2-7	NA	CSARTSGDSYEQYF	TGCAGCGCCCGGACTAGCGGCGACTCCTACGAGCAGTACTTC
TRBV28	NA	TRBJ1-5	NA	CASSPSGHDQPQHF	TGTGCCAGCAGTCCCTCCGGGCACGATCAGCCCCAGCATTTT
TRBV28	NA	TRBJ2-7	NA	CASSSDLTRTYEQYF	TGTGCCAGCAGTTCCGACCTGACAAGAACCTACGAGCAGTACTTC
TRBV30	TRBD1	TRBJ2-1	NA	CAWRPTGRNEQFF	TGTGCCTGGAGACCGACAGGGCGGAATGAGCAGTTCTTC
TRBV2	TRBD1	TRBJ2-7	once	CASSTPGQATYEQYF	TGTGCCAGCAGCACGCCGGGACAGGCTACCTACGAGCAGTACTTC
TRBV30	NA	TRBJ1-2	NA	CAWSVNGGPGYTF	TGTGCCTGGAGTGTTAATGGGGGGCCTGGCTACACCTTC
TRBV28	TRBD1	TRBJ1-2	NA	CASRMTGVGYGYTF	TGTGCCAGCAGGATGACAGGGGTGGGCTATGGCTACACCTTC
TRBV7-9	NA	TRBJ2-5	once	CASSQGRGWGEETQYF	TGTGCCAGCAGCCAAGGGCGAGGGTGGGGAGAAGAGACCCAGTACTTC
TRBV6-6	TRBD1	TRBJ1-1	NA	CATETGGNTEAFF	TGTGCCACGGAGACAGGGGGAAACACTGAAGCTTTCTTT
TRBV4-2	TRBD2	TRBJ2-3	NA	CASSQLSGRASTDTQYF	TGTGCCAGCAGCCAGCTTAGCGGGAGGGCCAGCACAGATACGCAGTATTTT
TRBV27	NA	TRBJ1-2	NA	CASSLRGFSGYTF	TGTGCCAGCAGTTTAAGAGGGTTTAGTGGCTACACCTTC
TRBV19	NA	TRBJ1-2	few	CASRPGFSYGYTF	TGTGCCAGTAGGCCCGGGTTCTCCTATGGCTACACCTTC
TRBV11-2	NA	TRBJ1-2	NA	CASSLRGPWGYTF	TGTGCCAGCAGCCTCAGGGGACCTTGGGGCTACACCTTC
TRBV5-1	NA	TRBJ1-2	NA	CASSPQAPGGPNGYTF	TGCGCCAGCAGCCCCCAGGCCCCGGGGGGCCCCAATGGCTACACCTTC
TRBV2	NA	TRBJ1-4	NA	CASSDRGQANEKLFF	TGTGCCAGCAGTGATAGGGGCCAGGCTAATGAAAAACTGTTTTTT
TRBV7-3	NA	TRBJ2-4	NA	CASSLTRAPPKNIQYF	TGTGCCAGCAGCTTAACCCGGGCCCCTCCCAAAAACATTCAGTACTTC
TRBV9	NA	TRBJ2-7	NA	CASSVARAGYEQYF	TGTGCCAGCAGCGTAGCAAGGGCAGGCTACGAGCAGTACTTC
TRBV14	NA	TRBJ1-5	NA	CASSRLTEYSNQPQHF	TGTGCCAGCAGCCGCCTGACAGAGTATAGCAATCAGCCCCAGCATTTT
TRBV15	NA	TRBJ2-6	NA	CATSRGVANVLTF	TGTGCCACCAGCAGAGGTGTGGCCAACGTCCTGACTTTC
TRBV28	TRBD1	TRBJ1-2	NA	CASSPPTGTAYGYTF	TGTGCCAGCAGTCCACCAACCGGGACAGCCTATGGCTACACCTTC
TRBV5-5	NA	TRBJ1-2	NA	CASSLARQGNYGYTF	TGTGCCAGCAGCTTGGCCCGGCAGGGCAACTATGGCTACACCTTC
TRBV29-1	TRBD2	TRBJ2-3	NA	CSVSGLAGPTDTQYF	TGCAGCGTTTCGGGACTAGCGGGACCCACAGATACGCAGTATTTT